This T cell receptor (beta chain) was identified in a study of neurological immune-mediated disorders. Findings of the study overall: The study found no CDR3 amino acid sequences shared by expanded clones across subjects, suggesting private repertoires in all groups.

As to time point: technical triplicate 1. Of note for this clonotype: Antigen: not known. Because the CDR3's place on the DNA is in doubt, the DNA is left out and the CDR3 is given as listed by TCRdb.

CDR1 is SGHRS and CDR2 is YFSETQ in the germline V gene. The CDR3 sequence runs 20 residues, both termini included. TCRdb re-called the 5' RACE reads with MiXCR, one entry per CDR3 protein. The profile shows roughly 41,000 distinct CDR3 sequences, around 10% of them singletons. The receptor comes from a man aged 55-75 years with HTLV-1-associated myelopathy (HAM/TSP). The chain combines TRBV5-1 with TRBJ2-2; the table assigns TRBD1, which was not confirmed against the DNA. Sample: PBMCs. This CDR3 is CASSIYLCSVGQGYAGELFF.